This TCR beta chain emerged from a study of a mutant IDH1 vaccine in newly diagnosed glioma. Study background: Vaccinations were initiated 4-6 weeks following radiotherapy alone, or were given together with temozolomide cycles. The treated group averaged approximately 42 years old and was about 60% male, 37.5% female.

The CDR3 consists of 15 residues. Germline V CDR1 and CDR2: SGHRS, YFSETQ. With V trimmed by 3 bases and J by 7 bases, 11 bases remained unmatched. In the case of this clone: Its target is not known.

Data came from immunoSEQ multiplex PCR; TCRdb stores just in-frame clones and leaves some out. This sample has 30,000 to 35,000 clones, with about nine tenths found just once. Time point of the sample: week 47, end of study. The content of each vaccine dose was 300 ug of mutant IDH1 20-mer peptide, and topical imiquimod accompanied it. Patients received eight vaccinations in weeks 1, 3, 5, 7, 11, 15, 19, 23. V gene TRBV5-1 combines with J gene TRBJ2-7, with TRBD1 matching over 9 bases. The receptor was derived from a man aged 40-55 years with glioma. The material was PBMCs, obtained from a glioma patient whose treatment included an IDH1 peptide vaccine. Here the CDR3 reads CASSSGGTGSGEQYF. Written as DNA, the CDR3 is TGCGCCAGCAGCTCGGGCGGGACAGGGAGTGGTGAGCAGTACTTC.